The entry below gives a single T cell receptor beta chain sequence along with its context. Its cognate antigen is unknown. Via MiXCR, TCRdb re-called the PCR reads, giving one row per CDR3 protein. The table lists about 330,000 distinct CDR3 sequences, 24% of them singletons. Germline V gene lookup returns CDR1 LNHNV and CDR2 YYDKDF (reference sequence). V shed 1 base and J 0 bases; nucleotides not matched to a gene: 16. The CDR3 loop spans 21 amino acids. The data belong to a study of molecular identifiers for immune sequencing clone quantification. Study results and caveats: Over 97% of CMV-specific effector molecules, but under 1% of naive ones, were in clones above 20 copies.

The V call is TRBV15, the J call TRBJ2-4; TRBD2 matches 9 bases. Sequencing used naive CD8+ T cells from blood, with Jurkat cell RNA spiked in. Specified subset: FACS-sorted CD8+CD4-CCR7+CD45RA+ naive T cells. The receptor was derived from a human donor in good health. Some libraries in this study had Jurkat cell RNA spiked in. The CDR3 coding sequence is TGTGCCACCAGCAGAGGGGGGCCAGGGGTAGCGGGGGACCAAGCCAAAAACATTCAGTACTTC. This codes for CATSRGGPGVAGDQAKNIQYF.